Listed below are T cell receptor beta chains from one sample, sequenced in a study of shared clonotypes between healthy human individuals. The assay was immunoSEQ multiplex PCR, and TCRdb's table has in-frame clones only and misses some. The sample holds approximately 1.9 million clones, around 93% seen once. The sequenced sample was naive CD8+ T cells from PBMCs. The source is a man younger than 30 in good health. Some clones in this sample may be carry-over from other donors' samples. Each CDR3 is given without its conserved first and last residue. For some rows the clone size is stated as once, few or many, or as a class when expanded; others skip it.

>TRBJ1-2|NA|TRBV10-3
ASGQGAGYT
>TRBJ1-1|few|TRBV30
AWSQGLNTEAF
>TRBJ1-2|once|TRBV7-9
ASSLVPARKGIIGYT
>TRBJ2-7|NA|TRBV5-1
ASSLGLKSYEQY
>TRBJ1-3|NA|TRBV9
ASSPGEGRGGNTIY
>TRBJ1-5|once|TRBV6-5
ASSRYASWPQH
>TRBJ2-7|NA|TRBV27
ASSLGPGPYEQY
>TRBJ2-3|NA|TRBV7-9
ASSRAGLSTDTQY
>TRBJ2-3|NA|TRBV30
AWSATGVPTDTQY
>TRBJ2-6|NA|TRBV28
ASKRGSFFGGQGSGANVLT
>TRBJ2-5|NA|TRBV19
ASKARERQETQY
>TRBJ1-1|NA|TRBV14
ASSQDRGQGNTEAF
>TRBJ2-5|NA|TRBV11-2
ASSLPGLQY
>TRBJ1-5|NA|TRBV11-2
ASSFGGNQPQH
>TRBJ1-1|NA|TRBV6-6
ASSYSPGTGAF
>TRBJ2-3|once|TRBV27
ASTTSWTDTQY
>TRBJ2-2|NA|TRBV19
ASSQSRLAGNVGELF
>TRBJ2-7|NA|TRBV10-3
AISERLRPYEQY
>TRBJ1-1|NA|TRBV6-6
ASSLTGGNTEAF
>TRBJ2-5|NA|TRBV5-1
ASSLGGRGGGGETQY
>TRBJ1-1|NA|TRBV11-2
ASRLSRNTEAF
>TRBJ2-5|NA|TRBV7-3
ASSGGGELETQY
>TRBJ1-1|NA|TRBV4-1
ASSQDLGLRTEAF
>TRBJ2-1|once|TRBV7-2
ASSPSGRLYNEQF
>NA|NA|TRBV30
ASLDRLRGKYEQY
>TRBJ1-2|NA|TRBV27
ASSPTGTEYGYT
>TRBJ2-2|NA|TRBV28
ASSLGRETGDGELF
>TRBJ2-1|NA|TRBV7-6
ASREGLGPSNEQF
>TRBJ1-5|NA|TRBV6-1
ASSAPFRANQPQH
>TRBJ1-1|NA|TRBV27
ASRFGGLLNTEAF
>TRBJ2-1|NA|TRBV7-9
ASSNRDRGYNEQF
>TRBJ2-3|NA|TRBV27
ASSPTTWGDTQY
>TRBJ1-5|few|TRBV11-2
ASSPGVKRLSNQPQH
>TRBJ2-7|once|TRBV7-8
ASSLYRAIDEQY
>TRBJ2-2|NA|TRBV4-3
ASSQDRTSENTGELF
>TRBJ1-2|NA|TRBV11-2
ASSTRRAGGVYGYT
>TRBJ2-3|NA|TRBV4-2
ASSLNERPTDTQY
>TRBJ2-3|NA|TRBV14
ASSLTMGQLDTQY
>TRBJ1-1|NA|TRBV14
ASSQDFGGRGAF
>TRBJ1-2|NA|TRBV5-5
ASSLGDTAYGYT
>TRBJ2-3|NA|TRBV9
ASTDGQRATDTQY
>TRBJ2-4|NA|TRBV7-9
ASSLEKTGGNIQY
>TRBJ2-7|NA|TRBV7-6
ASSDRAGFEQY
>TRBJ2-6|NA|TRBV5-4
ASSLASSGANVLT
>TRBJ2-5|NA|TRBV10-3
AISGPRSGAEETQY
>TRBJ2-3|NA|TRBV5-1
ASSFKRDNTDTQY
>TRBJ1-5|NA|TRBV28
ASSFGGQGNQPQH
>TRBJ2-7|NA|TRBV19
ASSIYNGPSYEQY
>TRBJ1-2|NA|TRBV5-4
ASSLSGLIYGYT
>TRBJ2-7|NA|TRBV7-2
ASSLGVTGQGAYEQY
>TRBJ2-5|NA|TRBV7-9
ASSPYEEVQETQY
>TRBJ1-4|NA|TRBV5-6
ASSYLDRGELF
>TRBJ2-3|NA|TRBV27
ASSPFSIDTQY
>TRBJ1-5|NA|TRBV7-9
ASSNGGVHQPQH
>TRBJ2-2|NA|TRBV28
ASSQREGLRELF
>TRBJ2-2|NA|TRBV27
ASSLGPGANTGELF
>TRBJ2-3|NA|TRBV9
ASSPFEAPTDTQY
>TRBJ2-1|NA|TRBV2
ASSDRDSQF
>TRBJ1-4|NA|TRBV28
ASSWPGAGVAEKLF